This T cell receptor (beta chain) was found in a study of T cell repertoires in cytomegalovirus infection (dated by TCRdb to between 2017 and 2020). Looking at the study overall: Because public TCR beta signatures pointed to carriage of CMV infection together with the matching HLA type, the HLA type of each donor mattered for the analysis.

Sequenced on an Illumina HiSeq 1500. TCRdb reworked the public reads: Q25 trimming with fastp, MiXCR clone assembly, productive beta chains retained. One record per CDR3 amino acid sequence lists the most common genes and DNA. The sample data list more than 400,000 distinct CDR3 sequences, and approximately 25% of these were observed just once. Together, the top ten hold around 14% of the sample. V ends up 1 base short and J 7 bases short, with an unmatched junction base count of 7. CDR1 SGHTA and CDR2 FQGNSA were looked up in the germline V gene. The CDR3 goes from the cysteine to the phenylalanine over 15 residues. The read is trimmed to its CDR3 DNA, 45 bases read in frame from base 1. Overall results and qualifications from the work: The ex vivo response was dominated by HLA-C-restricted CMV-specific TCR beta clonotypes, and the single most frequent clonotype in two of eight donors was supplied by these HLA-C-restricted clonotypes. In both this cohort and an independent roughly 350-donor cohort, the cumulative frequency of public TCR beta family members distinguished carriers of CMV infection plus the relevant HLA type.

This clonotype was recorded a few times. The target of this receptor is not known. No much larger clonotype is one base removed from it; base qualities were not supplied. Here the chain combines TRBV7-2 and TRBJ2-1; a stretch of 7 junction bases matches TRBD1. Input material: PBMCs. This sequence was found in a human donor in good health (CMV status not recorded). Some clones in this sample may be carry-over from other donors' samples. The CDR3 protein is CASSLDGQERNEQFF. In nucleotide form, the sequence is TGTGCCAGCAGCTTAGACGGACAGGAGAGGAATGAGCAGTTCTTC.